The 6 T cell receptor beta chains given below trace back to one sample, sequenced in a study of early T cells in non-severe SARS-CoV-2 infection. TCRdb redid the calling of the 5' RACE reads with MiXCR, one entry per CDR3 protein. The sample records some 90,000 distinct CDR3 sequences, just under 15% being singletons. Sequences were obtained from whole blood. The source is an adult who was a healthcare worker with PCR-confirmed SARS-CoV-2 infection or an uninfected control (not recorded which).

This chain links TRBV12-3 or TRBV12-4 with TRBJ2-7, with 9 nucleotides matching TRBD1. J was trimmed by 0 bases and V by 3 bases; bases with no gene match: 3. This CDR3 has 15 residues. The CDR3 here is CASSFGDRDSYEQYF. The CDR3 nucleotides are TGTGCCAGCAGTTTCGGGGACAGGGACTCCTACGAGCAGTACTTC.

CDR3 sequence (DNA): TGTGCCAGCAGCCTCTCGCGGGGGTACGAGCAGTACTTC. Translation gives CASSLSRGYEQYF. The chain has TRBV3-1 and TRBJ2-7; 7 bases fit TRBD2. V was clipped by 4 bases and J by 4 bases; unmatched bases: 4. This CDR3 comprises 13 residues. CDR1 and CDR2 from the germline V gene are LGHDT and YNNKEL (reference sequence).

This clonotype showed up many times. J is TRBJ2-1 and V is TRBV6-6; 7 positions match TRBD2. Trimming removed 0 bases from V and 6 bases from J; junction bases left unmatched: 2. The length of the CDR3 is 14 residues. In germline, CDR1 is MNHNY, CDR2 SVGAGI (reference sequence). The CDR3 nucleotides are TGTGCCAGCAGTTACTCTCTAGCGGCCAATGAGCAGTTCTTC. Translation gives CASSYSLAANEQFF.

This clonotype has only a few counts. This chain connects TRBV20-1 to TRBJ2-1; 10 bases line up with TRBD2. V shed 3 bases and J 9 bases; nucleotides not matched to a gene: 8. There are 14 residues in the CDR3. The germline V gene encodes CDR1 DFQATT and CDR2 SNEGSKA (reference sequence). The CDR3 coding sequence is TGCAGTGCTAGCCAGCGGGAGGGCCCCGGTGAGCAGTTCTTC. Amino acid sequence: CSASQREGPGEQFF.

This chain connects TRBV20-1 to TRBJ1-1, with 7 bases that match TRBD1. The germline V gene has CDR1 DFQATT and CDR2 SNEGSKA (reference sequence). J lost 5 bases, V lost 5 bases, and 8 bases had no gene match. The CDR3 consists of 13 residues. The CDR3 spells CSAPRQGGTEAFF. The CDR3 DNA follows: TGCAGTGCTCCCAGACAGGGAGGAACTGAAGCTTTCTTT.

This clonotype was picked up a small number of times. This chain connects TRBV30 to TRBJ1-2; D gene uncertain. The CDR3 consists of 11 residues. V was shortened by 3 bases and J by 6 bases, with 8 bases between the two germline ends. Looked up from germline, CDR1 is GTSNPN and CDR2 is SVGIG (reference sequence). CDR3 nucleotide sequence: TGTGCCTGGAGCGCATTGAATGGCTACACCTTC. Protein product: CAWSALNGYTF.